Below are 14 T cell receptor beta chains sequenced from a single sample in a study of T cells in Graves' hyperthyroidism and ophthalmopathy (dated by TCRdb to the late 2010s). The library was generated by multiplex PCR. Sequencing instrument: Illumina HiSeq 2000. The TCR beta CDR3 regions were amplified from the RNA transcripts. The TCR CDR3 was subjected to a first round of RT-PCR using the HTBI primer set and the Qiagen OneStep RT-PCR kit. TCRdb reworked the public reads: Q25 trimming with fastp, MiXCR clone assembly, productive beta chains retained. A single entry per CDR3 protein holds the most common genes and DNA from its merged rows. Present in this sample are 160,000 or so distinct CDR3 sequences, about 9.4% of which were seen just once. The ten largest clones add up to roughly 23% of the sample. The sample comprised blood. These TCRs come from a woman aged 18-29 years with Graves' hyperthyroidism that later progressed to Graves' ophthalmopathy.

This clonotype was seen at least ten times. The chain has TRBV7-3 and TRBJ2-3; unclear D gene. V gave up 0 bases and J gave up 4 bases, with 5 bases separating them. Germline loops: CDR1 SGHTA, CDR2 FQGTGA. The CDR3 consists of 13 residues. The CDR3, as DNA: TGTGCCAGCAGCTTAACGAGGCCAGATACGCAGTATTTT. It yields the protein CASSLTRPDTQYF.

V and J are TRBV5-1 and TRBJ2-2; D perhaps matches TRBD1 (6 bases). V shed 0 bases and J shed 6 bases, with 9 bases lying between them. Germline V gene lookup returns CDR1 SGHRS and CDR2 YFSETQ. The CDR3 is 14 amino acids. For the CDR3, the DNA is TGCGCCAGCAGCTTGGGAAAGGGGGCCGGGGAGCTGTTTTTT. Translated, it gives CASSLGKGAGELFF.

This chain joins TRBV28 and TRBJ1-2; 7 positions match TRBD1. The junction had 6 bases not matched to a gene; V was cut back by 1 base and J by 4 bases. Germline V gives CDR1 MDHEN, CDR2 SYDVKM. The CDR3 length is 15 residues. The CDR3 sequence is CASSLFLTGTYGYTF. CDR3 coding DNA: TGTGCCAGCAGTTTATTCCTGACAGGGACCTATGGCTACACCTTC.

This clonotype occurred many times. The rearrangement joins TRBV19 to TRBJ2-7; D perhaps matches TRBD2 (6 bases). The CDR3 loop spans 15 amino acids. The V end was cut by 5 bases, the J end by 0 bases, with 14 bases between. Germline V CDR1 and CDR2: LNHDA, SQIVND (reference sequence). The CDR3 coding sequence is TGTGCCAGTAGTCTCCCTAGCGATAACTCCTACGAGCAGTACTTC. It codes for CASSLPSDNSYEQYF.

Only a few counts were recorded for this clonotype. This sequence joins TRBV27 and TRBJ1-5; D unclear. Germline CDR1 is MNHEY and CDR2 is SMNVEV (reference sequence). The CDR3 has 17 amino acids. V gave up 1 base and J gave up 5 bases, with 18 bases separating them. The CDR3: CASSLYPLGPQDQPQHF. The CDR3 bases are TGTGCCAGCAGTTTATATCCCTTAGGGCCTCAGGATCAGCCCCAGCATTTT.

This clonotype appeared many times. V and J are TRBV7-2 and TRBJ2-7; the match to TRBD2 covers 8 bases. The CDR3 runs to 15 residues. Germline lookup yields CDR1 SGHTA and CDR2 FQGNSA. After removal of 5 bases from V and 5 bases from J, the junction contained 11 bases not matched to a gene. CDR3 sequence: CASSEMSGLAHEQYF. In DNA form, the CDR3 reads TGTGCCAGCAGCGAAATGTCTGGACTAGCCCACGAGCAGTACTTC.

This clonotype was picked up many times. The chain employs TRBV25-1 and TRBJ2-2; D gene uncertain. Trimming shortened V by 6 bases and J by 0 bases, and 8 bases separated the two germline ends. There are 14 residues in the CDR3. CDR1 is MGHDK, CDR2 SYGVNS, per germline. The DNA of the CDR3 is TGTGCCAGCAGCGGCCAGGCGAACACCGGGGAGCTGTTTTTT. Its translation is CASSGQANTGELFF.

A note on this clonotype: A read error may be the cause here, since a much bigger clone is one base away. This chain joins TRBV6-9 and TRBJ1-5; D not resolved. Germline assignment: CDR1 MNHGY and CDR2 SVAAGI. With 4 bases removed from V and 3 bases from J, the gap between germline ends came to 13 bases. CDR3 length: 15 residues. CDR3 sequence reads: CASSSGILANQPQHF. In nucleotides, the CDR3 is TGTGCCAGCAGTTCGGGGATCCTCGCCAATCAGCCCCAGCATTTT.

This clonotype came up many times. J is TRBJ1-3 and V is TRBV19; tentative D call: TRBD1 (6 bases). V lost 6 bases and J 2 bases, leaving 14 bases between the germline ends. CDR1 LNHDA and CDR2 SQIVND come from the germline V gene (reference sequence). This CDR3 spans 15 amino acids. In nucleotides, the CDR3 is TGTGCCAGTAGCCCAATGACAGGCGCTGGAAACACCATATATTTT. This sequence encodes CASSPMTGAGNTIYF.

The rearrangement joins TRBV27 to TRBJ2-1; 7 nucleotides align to TRBD2. The CDR3 is 16 residues long. Trimming cost V 5 bases and J 6 bases; bases outside gene matches: 13. In germline, CDR1 is MNHEY, CDR2 SMNVEV (reference sequence). CDR3 coding DNA: TGTGCCAGCAGTCTCCTCGGAGGGACGGGAGGCAATGAGCAGTTCTTC. Translated: CASSLLGGTGGNEQFF.

The chain combines TRBV4-1 with TRBJ1-1, with TRBD1 identical over 8 bases. The CDR3 is 18 amino acids. With V trimmed by 3 bases and J by 2 bases, 14 bases remained unmatched. The germline V gene has CDR1 MGHRA and CDR2 YSYEKL. CDR3 sequence (DNA): TGCGCCAGCAGCCATGGACAGGGTTTGAGGTTTGCCAACACTGAAGCTTTCTTT. Residues: CASSHGQGLRFANTEAFF.

This clonotype was detected ten times or more. The V call is TRBV27, the J call TRBJ1-5, with D hard to call. Trimming removed 3 bases from V and 7 bases from J, with 16 bases in between. The V gene's germline CDR1 is MNHEY and CDR2 SMNVEV (reference sequence). The CDR3 is 15 amino acids. This CDR3 is CASSLEGWGRQPQHF. The CDR3 bases are TGTGCCAGCAGTTTGGAGGGTTGGGGTCGGCAGCCCCAGCATTTT.

This clonotype has a count of ten or more. The chain recombines TRBV6-1 with TRBJ1-6; TRBD1 matches 8 bases. The CDR3 loop spans 18 amino acids. V lost 6 bases and J lost 5; bases outside the gene matches: 15. Germline V CDR1 and CDR2: MNHNS, SASEGT. This CDR3 is CASRTVLGTGANNSPLHF. CDR3 DNA sequence: TGTGCCAGCAGGACTGTTCTAGGGACAGGAGCCAATAATTCACCCCTCCACTTT.

This clonotype was observed many times. The chain has TRBV3-1 and TRBJ2-7, with unresolved D. This CDR3 is 14 amino acids long. The germline V gene encodes CDR1 LGHDT and CDR2 YNNKEL (reference sequence). V was clipped by 4 bases and J by 3 bases, with 13 bases between them. The CDR3 loop is CASSPTLRDYEQYF. The CDR3 DNA reads as TGTGCCAGCAGCCCAACGTTGCGAGACTACGAGCAGTACTTC.